A single sample gave rise to the 9 T cell receptor beta chains below, sequenced in a study of T cells in women clearing cervical HPV infection. This table comes from immunoSEQ multiplex PCR, and its TCRdb copy is limited to in-frame clones, with some not included. This table holds 15,000 or so clones. The material sequenced was blood buffy coat. The source is a woman aged 18 to 75 with a cervical HPV16 infection that either progressed to CIN3+ or cleared (not recorded which).

Concerning this clone itself: The read stops 3 residues short of the end of the CDR3; the missing end is completed from the germline J gene. The chain couples TRBV5-1 to TRBJ1-2, with 8 bases fitting TRBD1. Germline loops: CDR1 SGHRS, CDR2 YFSETQ. The CDR3 runs to 17 residues. Incomplete CDR3 DNA: TGCGCCAGCAGGGGGGGCGTCCAGGGGGCTGGTTTGGAGACC. Protein sequence: CASRGGVQGAGLET. The CDR3 in its entirety is CASRGGVQGAGLETYTF.

The CDR3 reads CASSIGRGDEQYF. The CDR3 bases that were read are TGTGCCAGTAGTATAGGCAGGGGGGACGAG. This chain uses TRBV19 with TRBJ2-7, with a possible D match to TRBD1 (7 bases). The read ends 3 residues early relative to the CDR3; the germline J gene fills the gap. The CDR3 loop spans 13 amino acids. V lost 1 base and J 5 bases, leaving 9 bases between the germline ends. Germline V lookup: CDR1 LNHDA, CDR2 SQIVND (reference sequence).

The DNA read from the CDR3 is TGTGCCAGCAGCTTGAGGGACAGGGGTTCACCC. Translated, it gives CASSLRDRGSP. The CDR3 reads in full as CASSLRDRGSPLHF. The V and J genes are TRBV5-5 and TRBJ1-6; 10 bases align to TRBD1. Read sequence stops 3 residues before the CDR3 end, and the germline J gene provides the missing end. Unmatched junction bases numbered 1, after V lost 1 base and J lost 9 bases. This CDR3 spans 14 amino acids. Germline V lookup: CDR1 SGHKS, CDR2 YYEKEE (reference sequence).

Of note for this clone: The read terminates 3 residues before the CDR3 end, so the remaining end is supplied by the germline J gene. The chain combines TRBV6-2 or TRBV6-3 with TRBJ1-6; maybe TRBD1 (5 bases). The CDR3 extends over 16 amino acids. The V and J ends lost 8 bases and 5 bases respectively, with 19 bases between them. Germline V gene sequence: CDR1 MNHEY, CDR2 SVGEGT. CDR3 sequence: CASCQGVIPNNSPLHF. The sequenced part of the CDR3 DNA is TGTGCCAGCTGTCAGGGTGTCATACCGAATAATTCACCC.

On this clone: Read data end 3 residues before the CDR3 end; the end is taken from the germline J gene. The chain employs TRBV5-1 and TRBJ2-3, with no clear D. The CDR3 loop spans 15 amino acids. The V gene's germline CDR1 is SGHRS and CDR2 YFSETQ. The V and J ends lost 0 bases and 0 bases respectively, with 8 bases between them. The CDR3 sequence: CASSLVASSTDTQYF. CDR3 DNA, as far as it was read: TGCGCCAGCAGCTTGGTCGCCAGTAGCACAGATACG.

As regards this clone: The DNA ends 3 residues before the CDR3 does, and the rest of the CDR3 is filled in from the germline J gene. The rearrangement uses TRBV7-6 and TRBJ1-2, with a tentative D call TRBD1 (5 bases). The CDR3 loop spans 16 amino acids. Germline lookup yields CDR1 SGHVS and CDR2 FNYEAQ. Partial CDR3 DNA: TGTGCCAGCAGCTTACAGGGAACCCCAAGGTTAAATGAC. Translated: CASSLQGTPRLND. The CDR3 as a whole reads CASSLQGTPRLNDYTF.

Worth noting for this clone: At one boundary the junction diverges from the germline segment, which might be a read error. The CDR3 is cut off 3 residues early in the read; its end comes from the germline J gene. The sample has other DNA sequences that encode this CDR3 too. V is TRBV30 and J is TRBJ1-3; D may be TRBD1 (6 bases). The CDR3 is 12 residues long. Germline CDR1 GTSNPN, CDR2 SVGIG (reference sequence). Here the CDR3 reads CAGRGGGNTIYF. The CDR3 DNA, read in part, is TGTGCCGGCCGAGGGGGAGGAAACACT.

Notes on this clone: The read terminates 3 residues ahead of where the CDR3 ends, so the germline J gene completes it. The chain has TRBV7-2 and TRBJ1-2; D is unresolved. The CDR3 has 15 residues. Looked up from germline, CDR1 is SGHTA and CDR2 is FQGNSA. CDR3 sequence: CASSLGVREDNDYTF. The DNA read from the CDR3 is TGTGCCAGCAGCTTAGGGGTTCGTGAAGACAATGAC. Together with reference TRBV7-2 and TRBJ1-2, the CDR3 gives the full variable domain: GAGVSQSPSNKVTEKGKDVELRCDPISGHTALYWYRQSLGQGLEFLIYFQGNSAPDKSGLPSDRFSAERTGGSVSTLTIQRTQQEDSAVYLCASSLGVREDNDYTFGSGTRLTVV.

Notes on this clone: The DNA ends 3 residues before the CDR3 does, and the rest of the CDR3 is filled in from the germline J gene. The chain has TRBV6-2 or TRBV6-3 and TRBJ1-6; 7 bases are shared with TRBD1. Germline loops: CDR1 MNHEY, CDR2 SVGEGT. This CDR3 comprises 14 residues. Unmatched junction bases numbered 1, after V lost 5 bases and J lost 3 bases. Partial CDR3 DNA: TGTGCCAGCAGTCGGACAGGCTATAATTCACCC. Encoded protein: CASSRTGYNSP. The whole CDR3 region reads CASSRTGYNSPLHF.